Given below is one T cell receptor beta chain in context. Repertoires were generated with immunoSEQ multiplex PCR, while TCRdb's copy carries only in-frame clones and drops some. The sample contains more than 95,000 clones, about 87% of which appear only once. The data are from a study of T cell responses to AZD1222 COVID-19 vaccine. This specimen was peripheral blood, taken on day 0 of AZD1222 vaccination. The receptor was isolated from an adult in good health.

The DNA of the CDR3 is TGTGCCACCAGTGGTGGAGTGATCGGACTAGCGGGAGGGTACAATGAGCAGTTCTTC. Protein sequence: CATSGGVIGLAGGYNEQFF. The chain has TRBV24-1 and TRBJ2-1; 15 positions agree with TRBD2. CDR1 and CDR2 (germline): KGHDR, SFDVKD. This CDR3 comprises 19 residues. V lost 5 bases and J lost 4; bases outside the gene matches: 11.